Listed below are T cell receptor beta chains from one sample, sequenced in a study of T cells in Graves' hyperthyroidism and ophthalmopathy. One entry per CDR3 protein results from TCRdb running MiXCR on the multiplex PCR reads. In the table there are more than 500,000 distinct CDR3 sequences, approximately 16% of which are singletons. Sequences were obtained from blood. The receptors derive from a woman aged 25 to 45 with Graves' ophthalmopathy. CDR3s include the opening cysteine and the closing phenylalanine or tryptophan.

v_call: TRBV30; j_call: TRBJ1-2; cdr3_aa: CAWSAQTGDGYTF
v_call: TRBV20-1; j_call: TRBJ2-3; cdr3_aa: CSAREGGLAGGREDTQYF
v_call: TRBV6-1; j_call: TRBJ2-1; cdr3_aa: CASSVNREPSWNEQFF
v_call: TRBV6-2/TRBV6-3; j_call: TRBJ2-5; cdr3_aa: CASSTDTREEETQYF
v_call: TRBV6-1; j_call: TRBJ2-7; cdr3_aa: CASSRGQGVRYEQYF
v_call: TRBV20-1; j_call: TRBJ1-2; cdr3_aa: CSARPAGYGYTF
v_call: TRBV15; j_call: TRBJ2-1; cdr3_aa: CAIGQGYNEQFF
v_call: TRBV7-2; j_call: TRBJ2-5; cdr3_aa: CASSQGVKETQYF
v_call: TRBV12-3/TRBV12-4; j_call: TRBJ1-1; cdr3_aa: CASSFIPLDRASMNTEAFF
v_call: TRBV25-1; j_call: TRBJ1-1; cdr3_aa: CASSEQPSTVAFF
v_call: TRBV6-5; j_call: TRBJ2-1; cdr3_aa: CASSYTPSGSNEQFF
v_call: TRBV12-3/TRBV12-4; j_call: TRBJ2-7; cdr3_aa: CASSPRYADPYEQYF
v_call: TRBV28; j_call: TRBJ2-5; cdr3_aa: CASSRGLTREEETQYF
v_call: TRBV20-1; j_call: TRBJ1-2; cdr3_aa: CSARTQDSWYDYGYTF
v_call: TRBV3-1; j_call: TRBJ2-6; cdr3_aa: CASSPGQGETNVLTF